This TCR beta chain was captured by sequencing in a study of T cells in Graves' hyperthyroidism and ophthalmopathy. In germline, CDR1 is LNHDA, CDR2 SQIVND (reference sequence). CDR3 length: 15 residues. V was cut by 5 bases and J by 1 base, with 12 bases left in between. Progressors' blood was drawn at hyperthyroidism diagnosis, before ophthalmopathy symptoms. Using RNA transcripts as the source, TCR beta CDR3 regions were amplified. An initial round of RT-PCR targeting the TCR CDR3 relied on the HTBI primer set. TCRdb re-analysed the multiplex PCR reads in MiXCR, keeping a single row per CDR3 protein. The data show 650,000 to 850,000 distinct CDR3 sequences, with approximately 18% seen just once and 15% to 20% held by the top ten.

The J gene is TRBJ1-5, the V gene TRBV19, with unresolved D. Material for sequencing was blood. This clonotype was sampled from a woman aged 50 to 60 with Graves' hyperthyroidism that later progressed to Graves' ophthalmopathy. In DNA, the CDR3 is TGTGCCAGTAGTTCGGGTCGGATAAGCAATCAGCCCCAGCATTTT. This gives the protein CASSSGRISNQPQHF.